Following are 21 T cell receptor beta chains from one sample sequenced in a study of PD-1 blockade in classical Hodgkin lymphoma. Repertoires were generated with immunoSEQ multiplex PCR, while TCRdb's copy carries only in-frame clones and drops some. The sample carries about 21,000 clones, approximately 84% recorded once. Time point reported: cycle 4 day 1 (C4D1), after 5 to 7 weeks of nivolumab. Patients all relapsed after autologous stem cell transplantation, and there was variation in brentuximab vedotin exposure. The authors enriched CD8+ T cells from thawed PBMCs via magnetic negative selection. The sequences come from CD8+ T cells from blood, collected before the fourth cycle of nivolumab. These receptors originate from a human donor with classical Hodgkin lymphoma.

This clone appeared a single time. The chain employs TRBV7-9 and TRBJ2-3, with D possibly matching TRBD1 (6 bases). The germline CDR1 and CDR2 sequences are SEHNR and FQNEAQ (reference sequence). The germline V and J ends were trimmed by 6 bases and 2 bases, with 24 bases remaining between them. The length of the CDR3 is 18 residues. In DNA, the CDR3 is TGTGCCAGCAGTATACTCCGGGACACCGAATGGGCCACAGATACGCAGTATTTT. Translated, it gives CASSILRDTEWATDTQYF. The whole variable domain, filled in from reference TRBV7-9 and TRBJ2-3, reads DTGVSQNPRHKITKRGQNVTFRCDPISEHNRLYWYRQTLGQGPEFLTYFQNEAQLEKSRLLSDRFSAERPKGSFSTLEIQRTEQGDSAMYLCASSILRDTEWATDTQYFGPGTRLTVL.

The chain joins TRBV27 to TRBJ2-1, with 15 bases identical to TRBD2. Losses at the gene ends were 4 bases for V and 7 bases for J; bases not matched to a gene: 2. CDR3 length: 15 amino acids. CDR1 is MNHEY, CDR2 SMNVEV, per germline (reference sequence). DNA of the CDR3: TGTGCCAGCAGTTGGACTAGCGGGGGGGCTAATGAGCAGTTCTTC. Its protein product is CASSWTSGGANEQFF.

This clone has more than one count but fewer than ten. This chain uses TRBV14 with TRBJ1-2; 9 bases line up with TRBD1. The CDR3 totals 15 residues. Germline-derived CDR1 and CDR2 are SGHDN and FVKESK. V was pared by 3 bases and J by 4 bases, with 6 bases of the junction left unmatched. DNA for the CDR3: TGTGCCAGCAGCCACGAGGGACAGGGTGTCTATGGCTACACCTTC. Its translation: CASSHEGQGVYGYTF.

The gene calls are TRBV7-8 and TRBJ2-3; 7 positions agree with TRBD1. This CDR3 is built from 15 residues. Germline assignment: CDR1 SGHVS and CDR2 FQNEAQ. J was trimmed by 8 bases and V by 2 bases; bases with no gene match: 10. CDR3: CASSLRQGPSLTQYF. The CDR3 region has the DNA TGTGCCAGCAGCTTACGACAGGGACCGTCCCTTACGCAGTATTTT.

V gene TRBV9 combines with J gene TRBJ2-2; unclear D gene. The CDR3 consists of 14 residues. CDR1 and CDR2 (germline): SGDLS, YYNGEE. Trimming took off 1 base at V and 3 bases at J, with 7 bases between the two ends. For the CDR3, the DNA is TGTGCCAGCAGCGTAATTGGGGACACCGGGGAGCTGTTTTTT. Amino acids: CASSVIGDTGELFF. The whole variable domain, filled in from reference TRBV9 and TRBJ2-2, reads DSGVTQTPKHLITATGQRVTLRCSPRSGDLSVYWYQQSLDQGLQFLIQYYNGEERAKGNILERFSAQQFPDLHSELNLSSLELGDSALYFCASSVIGDTGELFFGEGSRLTVL.

This clone has only a few counts. V is TRBV6-1 and J is TRBJ1-4, with TRBD1 matching over 10 bases. Germline V gene data show CDR1 as MNHNS and CDR2 as SASEGT. CDR3 length equals 13 residues. Trimming took 6 bases from V and 8 from J; bases not matched to a gene: 3. In DNA form, the CDR3 reads TGTGCCAGCAGGGGACAGGGGTGGGAAAAACTGTTTTTT. Amino acid sequence: CASRGQGWEKLFF.

This clone was detected a few times. The chain has TRBV2 and TRBJ1-5; D is ambiguous. In germline, CDR1 is SNHLY, CDR2 FYNNEI. V was cut by 4 bases and J by 4 bases, with 11 bases left in between. There are 14 residues in the CDR3. The CDR3 DNA sequence: TGTGCCAGCAGTGGTGGAGGGTATAATCAGCCCCAGCATTTT. Translation: CASSGGGYNQPQHF.

The rearrangement links TRBV11-2 to TRBJ2-7; D is uncertain. V was pared by 2 bases and J by 7 bases, with 12 bases between. Germline CDR1 reads SGHAT; CDR2 reads FQNNGV. This CDR3 is 13 amino acids long. Here the CDR3 DNA reads TGTGCCAGCAGCTTATCGCCAGGAAAAGAGCAGTACTTC. It codes for CASSLSPGKEQYF.

V gene TRBV7-7 combines with J gene TRBJ1-3; TRBD1 might be the D (5 bases). Deletions cut 5 bases from V and 0 bases from J, with 14 bases between. The CDR3 has 16 residues. Germline-derived CDR1 and CDR2 are SSHAT and FNYEAQ (reference sequence). The CDR3 spells CASSPGDSFSGNTIYF. CDR3 DNA: TGTGCCAGCAGCCCTGGGGACTCATTCTCTGGAAACACCATATATTTT. Complete variable domain (other parts from reference TRBV7-7 and TRBJ1-3): GAGVSQSPRYKVTKRGQDVTLRCDPISSHATLYWYQQALGQGPEFLTYFNYEAQPDKSGLPSDRFSAERPEGSISTLTIQRTEQRDSAMYRCASSPGDSFSGNTIYFGEGSWLTVV.

V and J are TRBV5-6 and TRBJ2-7, with TRBD1 as a possible D gene (5 bases). This CDR3 region has 14 residues. CDR1 and CDR2 from the germline V gene are SGHDT and YYEEEE. V shed 1 base and J shed 4 bases, with 12 bases lying between them. The CDR3 here is CASSLSARVYEQYF. CDR3 nucleotide sequence: TGTGCCAGCAGCTTGTCGGCCAGGGTTTACGAGCAGTACTTC. The whole variable domain, filled in from reference TRBV5-6 and TRBJ2-7, reads DAGVTQSPTHLIKTRGQQVTLRCSPKSGHDTVSWYQQALGQGPQFIFQYYEEEERQRGNFPDRFSGHQFPNYSSELNVNALLLGDSALYLCASSLSARVYEQYFGPGTRLTVT.

The chain combines TRBV5-4 with TRBJ1-1; no clear D gene. CDR3 size: 13 residues. Trimming stripped 0 bases from V and 0 bases from J, with 3 bases between. Germline loops: CDR1 SGHNT, CDR2 YYREEE (reference sequence). The CDR3 spells CASSLELNTEAFF. The CDR3 DNA sequence: TGTGCCAGCAGCTTGGAGCTGAACACTGAAGCTTTCTTT.

By frequency in the sample, this clone is medium-sized (0.01 to 0.1%). The gene calls are TRBV19 and TRBJ1-1, with D possibly TRBD1 on 5 matching bases. V lost 5 bases and J lost 6, with 16 bases in between. Per the germline V gene, CDR1 is LNHDA and CDR2 is SQIVND (reference sequence). CDR3 size: 14 residues. Here the CDR3 DNA reads TGTGCCAGTAGTTCGGGACCCTGGGGCCCTGAAGCTTTCTTT. Protein: CASSSGPWGPEAFF.

This chain uses TRBV9 with TRBJ2-3; no clear D. Germline CDR1 reads SGDLS; CDR2 reads YYNGEE. V lost 0 bases, J lost 0 bases, and 8 bases lay in between. The CDR3 is 15 amino acids. CDR3 nucleotide sequence: TGTGCCAGCAGCGTAGAGCGTGCTAGCACAGATACGCAGTATTTT. It is translated as CASSVERASTDTQYF.

This chain connects TRBV4-3 to TRBJ1-5; 11 nucleotides agree with TRBD1. The CDR3 is made up of 17 amino acids. The ends lost 5 bases at V and 2 bases at J; junction bases unmatched: 8. Germline V CDR1 and CDR2: LGHNA, YSLEER. CDR3 sequence reads: CASSTGTGGKGNQPQHF. CDR3 bases: TGCGCCAGCAGCACTGGGACAGGGGGTAAGGGCAATCAGCCCCAGCATTTT.

This clone appeared a few times. J is TRBJ2-7 and V is TRBV2; D remains unclear. The V end lost 3 bases, the J end lost 2 bases, and 5 bases lay between the germline ends. Per germline, CDR1 SNHLY and CDR2 FYNNEI. The CDR3 contains 12 residues. The CDR3 loop is CASSDTPYEQYF. CDR3 nucleotide sequence: TGTGCCAGCAGTGACACTCCCTACGAGCAGTACTTC.

This clone was seen a single time. This chain joins TRBV28 and TRBJ2-3; 8 bases align to TRBD2. The CDR3 is 15 residues long. Trimming cost V 5 bases and J 1 base; bases outside gene matches: 5. Germline values: CDR1 MDHEN, CDR2 SYDVKM. CDR3 sequence (DNA): TGTGCCAGCAGTATGTTGCGGGGGGGCACAGATACGCAGTATTTT. It specifies CASSMLRGGTDTQYF.

The rearrangement uses TRBV14 and TRBJ2-2, with TRBD1 as a possible D gene (5 bases). The germline V gene encodes CDR1 SGHDN and CDR2 FVKESK. V was cut by 0 bases and J by 4 bases, with 12 bases left in between. The CDR3 is 16 residues long. The CDR3: CASSQEAQGTTGELFF. The CDR3 bases are TGTGCCAGCAGCCAAGAGGCCCAGGGAACCACCGGGGAGCTGTTTTTT.

The V call is TRBV7-3, the J call TRBJ2-7; D is possibly TRBD2 (5 bases). Trimming stripped 7 bases from V and 3 bases from J, with 22 bases between. Germline CDR1 and CDR2: SGHTA and FQGTGA. The CDR3 spans 16 residues. The CDR3 bases are TGTGCCAGCAACCCAGAGGCGGGCGGTTACTACTACGAGCAGTACTTC. It yields the protein CASNPEAGGYYYEQYF.

The rearrangement links TRBV11-3 to TRBJ2-4; 8 bases fit TRBD1. The V segment lost 3 bases and the J segment 2 bases; nucleotides outside the gene matches: 3. Germline V gene lookup returns CDR1 SGHNT and CDR2 YENEEA. The CDR3 is 15 residues long. CDR3 in amino acids: CASSFWTGTKNIQYF. CDR3 in DNA: TGTGCCAGCAGCTTCTGGACAGGGACCAAAAACATTCAGTACTTC.

The chain has TRBV11-2 and TRBJ2-5, with D possibly called TRBD1 or TRBD2 (6 bases each). CDR1 is SGHAT, CDR2 FQNNGV, per germline. Trimming took 0 bases from V and 5 from J, leaving 16 bases between them. The CDR3 loop spans 16 amino acids. CDR3 sequence: CASSLDRARRGETQYF. The CDR3 bases are TGTGCCAGCAGCTTAGATAGGGCCAGGAGGGGGGAGACCCAGTACTTC.

This rearrangement joins TRBV4-1 to TRBJ2-1; D may be TRBD1 or TRBD2 (5 bases each). The CDR3 is 13 residues long. The germline V gene encodes CDR1 MGHRA and CDR2 YSYEKL. The V gene lost 4 bases and the J gene lost 9 bases, with 13 bases spanning the gap. CDR3 nucleotides: TGCGCCAGCAGCCTGGGACGAGGTATTGAGCAGTTCTTC. As protein: CASSLGRGIEQFF.